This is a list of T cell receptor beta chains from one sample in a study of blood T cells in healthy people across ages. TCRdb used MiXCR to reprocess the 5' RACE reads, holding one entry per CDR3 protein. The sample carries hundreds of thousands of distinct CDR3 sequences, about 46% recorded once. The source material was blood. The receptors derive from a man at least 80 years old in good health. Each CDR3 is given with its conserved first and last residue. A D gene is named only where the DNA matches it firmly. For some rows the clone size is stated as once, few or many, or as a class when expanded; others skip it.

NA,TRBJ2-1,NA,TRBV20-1,TGCAGTGCTAGCGGAGCCGCGGTAAGCTCCTACAGTGAGCAGTTCTTC,CSASGAAVSSYSEQFF
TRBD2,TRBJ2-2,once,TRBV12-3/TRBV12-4,TGTGCCTCCCAGGGACTAGCGTTCACCGGGGAGCTGTTTTTT,CASQGLAFTGELFF
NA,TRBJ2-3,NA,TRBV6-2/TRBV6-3,TGTGCCAGCAGTTACGTGGGGGTTACAGATACGCAGTATTTT,CASSYVGVTDTQYF
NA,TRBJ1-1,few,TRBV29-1,TGCAGCGTTGAAGATTACGGTGAAGCTTTCTTT,CSVEDYGEAFF
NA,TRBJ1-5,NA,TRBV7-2,TGTGCCAGCAGCGTAGAAAGGAATCAGCCCCAGCATTTT,CASSVERNQPQHF
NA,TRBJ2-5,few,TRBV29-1,TGCAGCGTTGAAGTGGTCAATGAGCAGTACTTC,CSVEVVNEQYF
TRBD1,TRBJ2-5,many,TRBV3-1,TGTGCCAGCAGCCAAGGGGCGACAGGGAAGACCCAGTACTTC,CASSQGATGKTQYF
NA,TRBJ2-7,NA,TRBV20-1,TGCAGTGCTGGGGGGGGCAGGGGGAGCGACGAGCAGTACTTC,CSAGGGRGSDEQYF
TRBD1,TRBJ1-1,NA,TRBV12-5,TGTGCTAGTGGTACAGGGGAGGCTGAAGCTTTCTTT,CASGTGEAEAFF
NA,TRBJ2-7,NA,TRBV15,TGTGCCACCAGCAGAGATTTTAGGGCCGAGCAGTACTTC,CATSRDFRAEQYF
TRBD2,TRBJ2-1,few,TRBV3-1,TGTGCCAGCAGCCGCACTAGCGGGGACCGCAATGAGCAGTTCTTC,CASSRTSGDRNEQFF